This T cell receptor (beta chain) was recorded in a study of cytomegalovirus exposure and HLA in healthy donors. Study details: From donors who were HLA-typed, an early data release held around 80 million unique TCRs. The study, taken as a whole, reports: The investigators catalogued about 170 TCR beta chains as cytomegalovirus-associated. Sequencing artifact likely explains a cluster of highly shared sequence variants. The dataset shows that most TCR sequences were rare, while some public TCRs occurred in many donors.

The length of the CDR3 is 13 residues. Germline loops: CDR1 KGHSH, CDR2 LQKENI. The V gene lost 3 bases and the J gene lost 5 bases, with 7 bases spanning the gap. Notes on this clone: Its antigen is not identified.

Primers: 60 Vbeta forward and 13 Jbeta reverse. Clones were sequenced by immunoSEQ multiplex PCR, and TCRdb holds only the in-frame ones, with some missing. The table has about 160,000 clones, around four fifths seen once. The TCR comes from a man aged 18 to 29 in good health and CMV-seropositive. The sample taken for sequencing was PBMCs. The chain uses TRBV18 and TRBJ1-4; D is uncertain. DNA of the CDR3: TGTGCCAGCTCACCGTTAGAAAATGAAAAACTGTTTTTT. It codes for CASSPLENEKLFF.